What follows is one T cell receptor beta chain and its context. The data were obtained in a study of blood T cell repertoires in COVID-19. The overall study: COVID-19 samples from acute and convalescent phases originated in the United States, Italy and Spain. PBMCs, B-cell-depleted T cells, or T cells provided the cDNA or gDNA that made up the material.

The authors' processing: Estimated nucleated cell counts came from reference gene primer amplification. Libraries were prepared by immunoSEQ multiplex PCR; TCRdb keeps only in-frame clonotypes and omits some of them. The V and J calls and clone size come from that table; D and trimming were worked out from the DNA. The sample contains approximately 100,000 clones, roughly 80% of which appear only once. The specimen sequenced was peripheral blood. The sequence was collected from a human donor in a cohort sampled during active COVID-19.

CDR3 protein: CSASWGPRRGRSYEQYF. The CDR3 DNA reads as TGCAGTGCTAGTTGGGGGCCCCGGCGGGGGAGGTCCTACGAGCAGTACTTC. The genes are TRBV20-1 and TRBJ2-7; a possible D gene is TRBD2 (7 bases). This CDR3 has 17 residues. In germline, CDR1 is DFQATT, CDR2 SNEGSKA (reference sequence). V was shortened by 3 bases and J by 1 base, with 22 bases between the two germline ends.